This T cell receptor beta chain comes out of a study of cytomegalovirus exposure and HLA in healthy donors (dated by TCRdb to about 2017). Regarding the research as a whole: According to a later analysis, the 120 or so validation repertoires were produced on the same platform as the 666 repertoires of the first cohort. In addition to the first cohort of around 670 subjects, a separate validation cohort of 120 different subjects was used. The study aimed to test whether signatures of past pathogen exposure could be identified by cataloging public T cell receptors. High-throughput TCR immunosequencing, statistical association of individual TCRs with disease status, and machine learning were combined to predict cytomegalovirus infection status. General findings and caveats noted by the study authors: Of the cluster scores, approximately 95% were above 0 in a later analysis, which found that TCRs clustered in the first cohort also tended to co-occur in the 120 or so validation repertoires. The validation cohort had no HLA typing available for a later analysis, so co-occurrence within that cohort was assessed over all 120 or so repertoires. The study gave a list of 150 to 200 TCR beta chains associated with cytomegalovirus. Most TCR sequences were observed very rarely across donors, whereas some public TCRs were present in many individuals. According to the authors, the approach could potentially be generalized to other disease states and immunological phenotypes. The classifier was reported to diagnose cytomegalovirus status with high specificity and sensitivity in both the original cohort and the validation cohort. A few of the identified cytomegalovirus-associated TCR beta chains were confirmed in vitro to be specific for cytomegalovirus antigens.

Library generation was performed with the immunoSEQ multiplex PCR assay. As for the authors' bioinformatics: A statistical classification framework was built to diagnose cytomegalovirus status from the catalog of TCR beta chain sequences. In its TCRdb copy, this immuneACCESS table keeps in-frame sequences only and misses some clones. Where compared with another copy, unresolved V genes explain less than half of these, and the others have no known cause. V and J calls and clone size are as listed in that table; D and trimming were resolved from the DNA. Within this sample are approximately 70,000 clones, with about 93% of them counted one time only. Together, the top ten hold about 0.6% of the sample. The trim is 5 bases for V and 1 base for J, with a gap of 21 bases between the germline ends. The CDR3 runs 18 residues from the cysteine to the phenylalanine. The retained sequence is limited to the CDR3, 54 bases, with the frame set at the first base. From the germline V gene, CDR1 is MGHRA and CDR2 is YSYEKL.

Separate from the approximately 730-subject first cohort, the validation cohort of 95 to 150 subjects was the group to which the donors belonged. In the case of this clone: Its antigen is not yet known. Base quality data are lacking; no much larger clone is found one base away.

The sequence is built from TRBV4-1 and TRBJ2-1; the best D guess is TRBD1, with 6 bases matching. Sequencing was done on a sample of PBMCs. The receptor's source is a young woman in good health and CMV-seronegative. Read as DNA, the sequence is TGCGCCAGCAGCTCGCGACTCCAGGGGATATTTTCCTACAATGAGCAGTTCTTC. This encodes CASSSRLQGIFSYNEQFF.